These T cell receptor beta chains were read from a single sample in a study of STAT5B mutations in CD4+ large granular lymphocyte leukemia. Sequenced by immunoSEQ multiplex PCR; TCRdb stores in-frame clones only, minus some. The table lists 30,000 to 40,000 clones, approximately 88% of them singletons. Sequenced input: CD4+ T cells from blood buffy coats. The source is a human donor in good health. CDR3s include the opening cysteine and the closing phenylalanine or tryptophan. The D gene is left open where the match is weak. Only some rows state a clone size, as once, few, many or a class for expanded clones.

j_gene | d_gene | v_gene | abundance | CDR3aa | CDR3nt
TRBJ1-2 | NA | TRBV18 | NA | CASSRGQTNYGYTF | TGTGCCAGCTCACGGGGGCAGACTAACTATGGCTACACCTTC
TRBJ2-7 | TRBD1 | TRBV5-6 | NA | CASSLGQGASYEQYF | TGTGCCAGCAGCTTGGGCCAGGGGGCCTCCTACGAGCAGTACTTC
TRBJ2-3 | NA | TRBV2 | NA | CASSADNHPTDTQYF | TGTGCCAGCAGCGCGGACAACCACCCCACAGATACGCAGTATTTT
TRBJ1-2 | NA | TRBV18 | NA | CASSPPITGIPLGYTF | TGTGCCAGCTCACCGCCAATAACAGGGATACCTCTTGGCTACACCTTC
TRBJ1-1 | NA | TRBV27 | NA | CASSSRSLAGPNTEAFF | TGTGCCAGCAGTTCCAGGTCCCTAGCAGGGCCGAACACTGAAGCTTTCTTT
TRBJ2-7 | TRBD1 | TRBV6-5 | NA | CASSYSQGAYEQYF | TGTGCCAGCAGTTACTCGCAGGGGGCGTACGAGCAGTACTTC
TRBJ1-2 | NA | TRBV30 | once | CAWSVIGVGGYTF | TGTGCCTGGAGTGTAATAGGGGTTGGTGGCTACACCTTC
TRBJ1-2 | NA | TRBV18 | NA | CASSPRGNGNYGYTF | TGTGCCAGCTCACCACGGGGTAATGGGAACTATGGCTACACCTTC
TRBJ2-5 | NA | TRBV4-3 | few | CASSQDWGMETQYF | TGCGCCAGCAGCCAAGACTGGGGGATGGAGACCCAGTACTTC
TRBJ1-5 | NA | TRBV5-1 | NA | CASSPGVFNQPQHF | TGCGCCAGCAGCCCCGGGGTTTTTAATCAGCCCCAGCATTTT
TRBJ2-1 | NA | TRBV18 | once | CASSVGDNEQFF | TGTGCCAGCTCAGTAGGGGACAATGAGCAGTTCTTC
TRBJ2-7 | NA | TRBV19 | NA | CASTKQGGSYEQYF | TGTGCCAGTACCAAACAGGGCGGTTCCTACGAGCAGTACTTC
TRBJ2-5 | NA | TRBV7-2 | once | CASSPRWDTLETQYF | TGTGCCAGCAGCCCACGTTGGGACACCTTAGAGACCCAGTACTTC
TRBJ2-4 | NA | TRBV5-8 | NA | CASSLAPHRVTVLAKNIQYF | TGTGCCAGCAGCTTGGCCCCCCACAGGGTGACCGTTCTAGCCAAAAACATTCAGTACTTC
TRBJ2-6 | NA | TRBV19 | NA | CATRPPGAGANVLTF | TGTGCCACCCGACCCCCAGGGGCTGGGGCCAACGTCCTGACTTTC
TRBJ2-3 | TRBD2 | TRBV7-6 | once | CASSLDPAGGTDTQYF | TGTGCCAGCAGCTTAGACCCGGCGGGGGGCACAGATACGCAGTATTTT
TRBJ1-3 | TRBD1 | TRBV5-1 | NA | CASSLPETGAGNTIYF | TGCGCCAGCAGCTTGCCCGAGACAGGGGCAGGAAACACCATATATTTT
TRBJ2-7 | NA | TRBV11-2 | NA | CASSLDYGGYEQYF | TGTGCCAGCAGCCTCGACTACGGAGGCTACGAGCAGTACTTC
TRBJ1-5 | NA | TRBV27 | NA | CASRGEVSLPQHF | TGTGCCAGCAGGGGGGAGGTGTCTCTGCCCCAGCATTTT
TRBJ2-5 | NA | TRBV2 | NA | CASTGFKETQYF | TGTGCCAGCACTGGATTTAAAGAGACCCAGTACTTC
TRBJ1-2 | NA | TRBV2 | NA | CATHSGGLRPRGGYTF | TGTGCCACCCACTCCGGGGGGCTTAGACCTCGGGGTGGCTACACCTTC
TRBJ2-3 | NA | TRBV11-3 | once | CASSLAGPRQYF | TGTGCCAGCAGCCTCGCGGGCCCCAGGCAGTATTTT
TRBJ2-1 | NA | TRBV29-1 | NA | CSVGQVGNEQFF | TGCAGCGTTGGGCAGGTCGGTAATGAGCAGTTCTTC
TRBJ2-1 | TRBD1 | TRBV18 | NA | CASSPGQGGTNEQFF | TGTGCCAGCTCACCAGGACAGGGGGGAACGAATGAGCAGTTCTTC
TRBJ1-3 | NA | TRBV7-2 | NA | CASSLVANTIYF | TGTGCCAGCAGCTTAGTGGCGAACACCATATATTTT
TRBJ2-2 | NA | TRBV7-9 | NA | CASSLHGNTGELFF | TGTGCCAGCAGCTTACACGGGAACACCGGGGAGCTGTTTTTT
TRBJ2-3 | NA | TRBV7-3 | NA | CASSWNTSPDTQYF | TGTGCCAGCAGCTGGAATACTAGCCCCGATACGCAGTATTTT
TRBJ2-7 | TRBD2 | TRBV18 | NA | CASSLLAGGSYYEQYF | TGTGCCAGCTCACTACTAGCGGGGGGGTCTTACTACGAGCAGTACTTC
TRBJ2-1 | NA | TRBV5-1 | once | CASSSGTSYNEQFF | TGCGCCAGCAGCTCAGGAACTTCCTACAATGAGCAGTTCTTC